The 4 T cell receptor beta chains below were found in one sample sequenced in a study of blood T cell repertoires in COVID-19. Some clones are missing from TCRdb's copy, which holds only in-frame ones; the method was immunoSEQ multiplex PCR. The sample has fewer than 350,000 clones, approximately 86% seen once. The sample was PBMCs or T cells enriched from blood (not recorded which). The source of these receptors is a woman aged 25 to 45 who had recovered from COVID-19.

J is TRBJ2-3 and V is TRBV7-9, with TRBD1 matching over 10 bases. The length of the CDR3 is 19 residues. CDR1 SEHNR and CDR2 FQNEAQ come from the germline V gene (reference sequence). Trimming cost V 2 bases and J 0 bases; bases outside gene matches: 11. The DNA for the CDR3 is TGTGCCAGCAGCTTACTCGGGACAGGGGAAGGGAAAAGCACAGATACGCAGTATTTT. The encoded protein is CASSLLGTGEGKSTDTQYF.

The V gene is TRBV11-3, the J gene TRBJ2-2; 8 bases align to TRBD1. With 5 bases clipped from V and 3 bases from J, the junction kept 5 bases outside the gene matches. CDR1 is SGHNT and CDR2 is YENEEA in the germline V gene. There are 15 residues in the CDR3. CDR3 bases: TGTGCCAGCAGCCCCAGGGGGCGGGACACCGGGGAGCTGTTTTTT. Its translation is CASSPRGRDTGELFF.

The chain is built from TRBV5-5 and TRBJ2-5; 10 bases line up with TRBD1. This CDR3 has 15 amino acids. V shed 0 bases and J 5 bases; nucleotides not matched to a gene: 4. From germline, CDR1 is SGHKS and CDR2 YYEKEE (reference sequence). The chain's CDR3 is CASSLELTGGETQYF. The CDR3 nucleotides read TGTGCCAGCAGCTTGGAATTGACAGGGGGCGAGACCCAGTACTTC. The complete variable domain, with remaining parts taken from reference TRBV5-5 and TRBJ2-5, reads DAGVTQSPTHLIKTRGQQVTLRCSPISGHKSVSWYQQVLGQGPQFIFQYYEKEERGRGNFPDRFSARQFPNYSSELNVNALLLGDSALYLCASSLELTGGETQYFGPGTRLLVL.

V and J are TRBV6-2 or TRBV6-3 and TRBJ1-1; D is possibly TRBD1 (5 bases). This CDR3 has 16 residues. V gave up 2 bases and J gave up 6 bases, with 19 bases separating them. CDR1 MNHEY and CDR2 SVGEGT come from the germline V gene. CDR3 loop: CASSYGGVDRPPEAFF. The CDR3 region has the DNA TGTGCCAGCAGTTACGGGGGGGTAGACAGACCGCCTGAAGCTTTCTTT.